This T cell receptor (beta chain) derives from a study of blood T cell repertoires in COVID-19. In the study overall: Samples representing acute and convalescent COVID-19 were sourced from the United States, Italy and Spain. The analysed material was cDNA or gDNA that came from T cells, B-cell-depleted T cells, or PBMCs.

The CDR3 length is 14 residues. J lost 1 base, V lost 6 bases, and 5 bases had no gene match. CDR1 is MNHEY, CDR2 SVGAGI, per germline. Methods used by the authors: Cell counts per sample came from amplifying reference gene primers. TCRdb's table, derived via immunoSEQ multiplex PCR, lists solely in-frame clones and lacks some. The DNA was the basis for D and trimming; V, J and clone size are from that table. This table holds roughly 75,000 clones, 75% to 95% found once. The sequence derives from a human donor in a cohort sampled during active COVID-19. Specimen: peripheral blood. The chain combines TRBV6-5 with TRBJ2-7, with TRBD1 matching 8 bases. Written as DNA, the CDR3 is TGTGCCAGCAGGGGGACAGGAACTTCCTACGAGCAGTACTTC. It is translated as CASRGTGTSYEQYF.